This T cell receptor (beta chain) is from a study of cytomegalovirus exposure and HLA in healthy donors. PCR was performed using 60 Vbeta and 13 Jbeta primers. The protocol was immunoSEQ multiplex PCR, while the TCRdb copy is restricted to in-frame clones and leaves out a portion. The repertoire holds around 110,000 clones, with 70% to 80% as singletons. Trimming removed 3 bases from V and 0 bases from J; junction bases left unmatched: 2. Germline assignment: CDR1 MRHNA and CDR2 SNTAGT. This CDR3 contains 15 residues. The clonotype was recovered from a boy younger than 18 in good health and CMV-seronegative. The sequenced sample was PBMCs. The gene calls are TRBV6-4 and TRBJ2-1, with TRBD1 matching over 7 bases. CDR3 amino acids: CASSDGTDSYNEQFF. The CDR3 coding sequence is TGTGCCAGCAGTGATGGGACAGACTCCTACAATGAGCAGTTCTTC.